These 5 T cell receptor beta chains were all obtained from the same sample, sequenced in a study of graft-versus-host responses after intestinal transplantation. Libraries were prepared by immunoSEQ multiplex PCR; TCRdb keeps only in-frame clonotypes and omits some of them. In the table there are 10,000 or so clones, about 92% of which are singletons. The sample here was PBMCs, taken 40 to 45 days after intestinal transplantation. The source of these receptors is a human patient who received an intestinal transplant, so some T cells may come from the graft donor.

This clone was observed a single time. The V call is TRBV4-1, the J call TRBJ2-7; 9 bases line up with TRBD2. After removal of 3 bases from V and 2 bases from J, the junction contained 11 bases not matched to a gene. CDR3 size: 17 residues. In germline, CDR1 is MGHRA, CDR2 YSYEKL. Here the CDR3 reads CASSHDIGGGGAYEQYF. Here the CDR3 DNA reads TGCGCCAGCAGCCATGATATAGGTGGCGGGGGGGCCTACGAGCAGTACTTC.

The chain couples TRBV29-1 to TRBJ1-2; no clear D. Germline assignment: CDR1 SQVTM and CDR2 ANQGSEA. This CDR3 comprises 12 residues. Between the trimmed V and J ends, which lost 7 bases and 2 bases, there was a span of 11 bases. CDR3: CSAMTGNYGYTF. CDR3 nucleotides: TGCAGCGCCATGACGGGAAACTATGGCTACACCTTC. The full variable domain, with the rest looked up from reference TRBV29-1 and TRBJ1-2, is SAVISQKPSRDICQRGTSLTIQCQVDSQVTMMFWYRQQPGQSLTLIATANQGSEATYESGFVIDKFPISRPNLTFSTLTVSNMSPEDSSIYLCSAMTGNYGYTFGSGTRLTVV.

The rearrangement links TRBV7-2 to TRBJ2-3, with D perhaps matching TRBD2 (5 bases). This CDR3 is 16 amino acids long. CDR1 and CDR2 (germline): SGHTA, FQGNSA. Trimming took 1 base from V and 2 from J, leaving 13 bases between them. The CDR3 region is CASSLGESLTTDTQYF. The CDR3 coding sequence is TGTGCCAGCAGCTTAGGGGAGTCGCTGACCACAGATACGCAGTATTTT.

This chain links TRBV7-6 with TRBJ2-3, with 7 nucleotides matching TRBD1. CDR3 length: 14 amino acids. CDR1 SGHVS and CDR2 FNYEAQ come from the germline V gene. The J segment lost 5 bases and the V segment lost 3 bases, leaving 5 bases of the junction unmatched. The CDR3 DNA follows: TGTGCCAGCAGCTTTGAGGGGGCGGGAGATACGCAGTATTTT. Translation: CASSFEGAGDTQYF.

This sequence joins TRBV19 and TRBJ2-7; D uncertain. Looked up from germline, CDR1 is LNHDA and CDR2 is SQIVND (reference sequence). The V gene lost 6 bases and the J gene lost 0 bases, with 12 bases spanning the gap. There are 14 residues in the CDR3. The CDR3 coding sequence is TGTGCCAGTAGCTACAGTGAAGTCTCCTACGAGCAGTACTTC. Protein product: CASSYSEVSYEQYF. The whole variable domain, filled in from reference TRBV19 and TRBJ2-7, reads DGGITQSPKYLFRKEGQNVTLSCEQNLNHDAMYWYRQDPGQGLRLIYYSQIVNDFQKGDIAEGYSVSREKKESFPLTVTSAQKNPTAFYLCASSYSEVSYEQYFGPGTRLTVT.